This TCR beta chain was retrieved from a study of early T cells in non-severe SARS-CoV-2 infection. Study-level background: Chains were unpaired, as sequencing was done on bulk RNA from unsorted whole blood.

J was trimmed by 4 bases and V by 5 bases; bases with no gene match: 4. Germline V gene data show CDR1 as SGHAT and CDR2 as FQNNGV. The CDR3 runs to 14 residues. One entry per CDR3 protein results from TCRdb running MiXCR on the 5' RACE reads. The sample records tens of thousands of distinct CDR3 sequences, approximately 17% being singletons. This clonotype showed up just a few times. The sequence was obtained from an adult who was a healthcare worker with PCR-confirmed SARS-CoV-2 infection or an uninfected control (not recorded which). This sequence joins TRBV11-2 and TRBJ2-1; 8 nucleotides agree with TRBD1. Sequences were derived from whole blood, sampled at baseline. The CDR3 region has the DNA TGTGCCAGCAGCCGCCGGGACAGGTACAATGAGCAGTTCTTC. Encoded protein: CASSRRDRYNEQFF.